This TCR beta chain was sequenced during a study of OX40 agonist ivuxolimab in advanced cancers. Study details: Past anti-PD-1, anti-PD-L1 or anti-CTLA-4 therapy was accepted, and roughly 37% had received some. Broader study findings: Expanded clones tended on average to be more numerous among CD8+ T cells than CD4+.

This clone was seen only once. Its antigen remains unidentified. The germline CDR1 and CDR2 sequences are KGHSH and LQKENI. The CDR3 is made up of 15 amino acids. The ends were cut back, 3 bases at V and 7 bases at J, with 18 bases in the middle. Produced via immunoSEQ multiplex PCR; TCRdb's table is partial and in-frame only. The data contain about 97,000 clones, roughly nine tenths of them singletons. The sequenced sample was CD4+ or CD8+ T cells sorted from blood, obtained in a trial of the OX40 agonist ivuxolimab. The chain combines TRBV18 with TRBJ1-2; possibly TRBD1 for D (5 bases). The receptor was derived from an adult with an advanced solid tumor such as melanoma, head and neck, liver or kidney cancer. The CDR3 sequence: CASSPLGVDVGGYTF. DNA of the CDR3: TGTGCCAGCTCACCGCTAGGGGTGGACGTCGGTGGCTACACCTTC.